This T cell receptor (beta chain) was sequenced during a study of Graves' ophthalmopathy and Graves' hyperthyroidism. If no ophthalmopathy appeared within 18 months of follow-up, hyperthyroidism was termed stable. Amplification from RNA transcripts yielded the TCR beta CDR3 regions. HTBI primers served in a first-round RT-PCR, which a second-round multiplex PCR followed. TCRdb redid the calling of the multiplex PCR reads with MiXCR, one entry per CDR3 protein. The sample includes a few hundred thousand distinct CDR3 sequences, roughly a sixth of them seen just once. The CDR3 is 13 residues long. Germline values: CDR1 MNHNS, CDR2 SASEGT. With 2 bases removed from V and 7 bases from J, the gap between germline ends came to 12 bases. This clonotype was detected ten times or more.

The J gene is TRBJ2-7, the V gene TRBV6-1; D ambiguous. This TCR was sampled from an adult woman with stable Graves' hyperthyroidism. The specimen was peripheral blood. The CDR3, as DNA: TGTGCCAGCAGTGAACCGGTATCGGTTGAGCAGTACTTC. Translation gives CASSEPVSVEQYF.